This T cell receptor (beta chain) emerged from a study of cytomegalovirus exposure and HLA in healthy donors. The CDR3 loop spans 14 amino acids. Deletions cut 5 bases from V and 6 bases from J, with 14 bases between. CDR1 and CDR2 from the germline V gene are MNHEY and SMNVEV (reference sequence). PCR amplification relied on 60 Vbeta primers (plus 13 Jbeta primers). Profiled with immunoSEQ multiplex PCR; TCRdb holds only in-frame clones, not every one. The table lists about 160,000 clones, with 1.5% to 2% in the top ten. Study-level points and caveats: Available immune exposure information covered CMV serostatus only. Common viral pathogens seemed to be connected with several of the most significant clusters, according to a later analysis. TRBV6-2, TRBV6-3 and some other V segments were excluded as indistinguishable. According to the study, 180 or so TCR beta chains were cytomegalovirus-associated.

Turning to this clone: Its antigen remains unknown.

This TCR derives from a woman aged 50 to 60 in good health and CMV-seronegative. The J gene is TRBJ1-5, the V gene TRBV27, with D unclear. Input material: PBMCs. DNA for the CDR3: TGTGCCAGCAGTGGAGGGCGCACATTTCAGCCCCAGCATTTT. Its protein is CASSGGRTFQPQHF.